The 27 T cell receptor beta chains given below trace back to one sample, sequenced in a study of T cell changes during pregnancy in multiple sclerosis. Generated by immunoSEQ multiplex PCR, the TCRdb table keeps only in-frame clones and is missing some. Seen here are over 70,000 clones, 85% to 95% observed once, and the top ten hold about 2.4%. The material sequenced was peripheral blood, taken in the third trimester of pregnancy. Source of these receptors: a female donor with multiple sclerosis, enrolled in a pregnancy study.

This clone appeared a single time. This rearrangement joins TRBV7-9 to TRBJ2-7, with D maybe TRBD2 (5 bases). Germline V lookup: CDR1 SEHNR, CDR2 FQNEAQ (reference sequence). CDR3 length equals 14 residues. Trimming pared 1 base from V and 7 bases from J, leaving 14 bases between. In DNA, the CDR3 is TGTGCCAGCAGCTTAGATCGGCCCCCGGGGGAGCAGTACTTC. This encodes CASSLDRPPGEQYF.

The V gene is TRBV5-1, the J gene TRBJ2-7; 12 nucleotides match TRBD2. The CDR3 has 15 residues. The V gene's germline CDR1 is SGHRS and CDR2 YFSETQ. V shed 4 bases and J 2 bases; nucleotides not matched to a gene: 4. The CDR3 here is CASSLRTSGTYEQYF. The CDR3 DNA sequence: TGCGCCAGCAGCCTAAGGACTAGCGGGACCTACGAGCAGTACTTC. The complete variable domain, with remaining parts taken from reference TRBV5-1 and TRBJ2-7, reads KAGVTQTPRYLIKTRGQQVTLSCSPISGHRSVSWYQQTPGQGLQFLFEYFSETQRNKGNFPGRFSGRQFSNSRSEMNVSTLELGDSALYLCASSLRTSGTYEQYFGPGTRLTVT.

This clone has a handful of counts. The chain carries TRBV7-6 and TRBJ2-7; 9 nucleotides align to TRBD1. V was clipped by 5 bases and J by 6 bases; unmatched bases: 5. The length of the CDR3 is 13 residues. From germline, CDR1 is SGHVS and CDR2 FNYEAQ. CDR3 bases: TGTGCCAGCAGCGTAGGACAGGGGAGCGAGCAGTACTTC. This encodes CASSVGQGSEQYF. Full variable domain (outside the CDR3, taken from reference TRBV7-6 and TRBJ2-7): GAGVSQSPRYKVTKRGQDVALRCDPISGHVSLYWYRQALGQGPEFLTYFNYEAQQDKSGLPNDRFSAERPEGSISTLTIQRTEQRDSAMYRCASSVGQGSEQYFGPGTRLTVT.

The rearrangement links TRBV11-2 to TRBJ2-7; 8 bases align to TRBD2. Germline lookup yields CDR1 SGHAT and CDR2 FQNNGV. CDR3 length equals 12 residues. The V and J ends lost 8 bases and 6 bases, in that order; junction bases with no gene match: 6. The CDR3 spells CASGTSVREQYF. For the CDR3, the DNA is TGTGCCAGCGGGACTAGTGTTCGCGAGCAGTACTTC.

The chain joins TRBV28 to TRBJ2-2, with D tentatively TRBD2 (5 bases). Trimming took off 6 bases at V and 5 bases at J, with 19 bases between the two ends. The CDR3 has 16 amino acids. CDR1 and CDR2 (germline): MDHEN, SYDVKM. The CDR3 reads CASSPLRGRGTGELFF. CDR3 in DNA: TGTGCCAGCAGCCCCCTCAGAGGGAGAGGGACCGGGGAGCTGTTTTTT.

The chain couples TRBV5-4 to TRBJ2-7; D gene ambiguous. The CDR3 sequence is 13 residues long. Germline V gene sequence: CDR1 SGHNT, CDR2 YYREEE (reference sequence). The germline V and J ends were trimmed by 0 bases and 2 bases, with 6 bases remaining between them. CDR3 nucleotides: TGTGCCAGCAGCTTGGATGCAGCCTACGAGCAGTACTTC. It encodes CASSLDAAYEQYF.

V gene TRBV5-1 combines with J gene TRBJ2-3; 9 bases map to TRBD2. The CDR3 spans 16 residues. V shed 0 bases, J shed 3 bases, and the junction held 5 bases outside the gene matches. Germline values: CDR1 SGHRS, CDR2 YFSETQ. In DNA form, the CDR3 reads TGCGCCAGCAGCTTGGGCGGGGGGGTAGCGACAGATACGCAGTATTTT. The encoded protein is CASSLGGGVATDTQYF.

The J gene is TRBJ1-5, the V gene TRBV6-6; 9 bases align to TRBD1. In germline, CDR1 is MNHNY, CDR2 SVGAGI (reference sequence). The length of the CDR3 is 15 residues. With 4 bases clipped from V and 4 bases from J, the junction kept 5 bases outside the gene matches. In nucleotides, the CDR3 is TGTGCCAGCAGTTCCCAGGGGACAGGGAATCAGCCCCAGCATTTT. Translation: CASSSQGTGNQPQHF.

This chain uses TRBV19 with TRBJ2-7, with 10 nucleotides matching TRBD1. V trimming: 5 bases; J trimming: 4 bases; junction bases outside the gene matches: 17. Germline V gene lookup returns CDR1 LNHDA and CDR2 SQIVND (reference sequence). The CDR3 has 18 amino acids. The CDR3 spells CASSSRTGGVRELYEQYF. The CDR3 DNA reads TGTGCCAGTAGTTCCCGGACAGGGGGTGTGCGGGAGCTTTACGAGCAGTACTTC.

The chain has TRBV6-6 and TRBJ1-4, with 9 bases matching TRBD1. The CDR3 loop spans 11 amino acids. Germline trimming cut 4 bases from V and 14 bases from J; bases unmatched to any gene: 2. Germline CDR1 MNHNY, CDR2 SVGAGI (reference sequence). CDR3 DNA: TGTGCCAGCAGTTCGGGACAGGGTCTGTTTTTT. This gives the protein CASSSGQGLFF.

The chain combines TRBV10-3 with TRBJ2-3, with TRBD2 as a possible D gene (5 bases). The CDR3 has 14 residues. The germline V and J ends were trimmed by 3 bases and 4 bases, with 11 bases remaining between them. CDR1 and CDR2 (germline): ENHRY, SYGVKD. In nucleotides, the CDR3 is TGTGCCATCAGTGATGGCGGGCGCCCAGATACGCAGTATTTT. It yields the protein CAISDGGRPDTQYF.

This clone has only one observation. The chain employs TRBV18 and TRBJ2-1; tentative D call: TRBD2 (6 bases). The V gene's germline CDR1 is KGHSH and CDR2 LQKENI. Trimming took 2 bases from V and 7 from J, leaving 18 bases between them. The CDR3 sequence is 16 residues long. CDR3 DNA: TGTGCCAGCTCACCAGGGCTAGCGAGCCTCGGGAATGAGCAGTTCTTC. It encodes CASSPGLASLGNEQFF.

The rearrangement joins TRBV28 to TRBJ2-3; D perhaps matches TRBD1 (5 bases). Per germline, CDR1 MDHEN and CDR2 SYDVKM. The length of the CDR3 is 15 residues. The V and J ends lost 2 bases and 2 bases respectively, with 11 bases between them. CDR3 sequence: CASSLRQGLTDTQYF. The DNA for the CDR3 is TGTGCCAGCAGTTTACGGCAGGGCCTCACAGATACGCAGTATTTT.

The rearrangement joins TRBV7-8 to TRBJ2-1, with 9 bases matching TRBD2. The CDR3 sequence is 17 residues long. Germline loops: CDR1 SGHVS, CDR2 FQNEAQ. J gave up 4 bases and V 6 bases, and 13 bases lay outside the gene matches. The CDR3 coding sequence is TGTGCCAGCAGTCCTACTGGCGGGAGGGCCGTTTACAATGAGCAGTTCTTC. Translated: CASSPTGGRAVYNEQFF.

The gene calls are TRBV19 and TRBJ1-1, with D maybe TRBD1 (6 bases). CDR1 and CDR2 (germline): LNHDA, SQIVND (reference sequence). The CDR3 is made up of 14 amino acids. With 1 base removed from V and 1 base from J, the gap between germline ends came to 7 bases. In DNA, the CDR3 is TGTGCCAGTAGTATAGCGACAGGGAACACTGAAGCTTTCTTT. The encoded protein is CASSIATGNTEAFF.

The J gene is TRBJ1-5, the V gene TRBV7-2; D is possibly TRBD1 (5 bases). Germline V gives CDR1 SGHTA, CDR2 FQGNSA. CDR3 length: 14 residues. V was trimmed by 5 bases and J by 5 bases, leaving 13 bases between them. The CDR3 loop reads CASSPRVGDQPQHF. DNA of the CDR3: TGTGCCAGCAGCCCCAGGGTAGGGGATCAGCCCCAGCATTTT.

The chain is built from TRBV7-3 and TRBJ2-7; TRBD2 is a possible D gene (6 bases). CDR1 is SGHTA, CDR2 FQGTGA, per germline. V lost 2 bases to trimming and J lost 12 bases, with 11 bases between them. The CDR3 runs to 11 residues. Here the CDR3 reads CASSLGGDLYF. CDR3 nucleotides: TGTGCCAGCAGCTTAGGAGGGGACCTGTACTTC.

This clone was seen just once. The chain recombines TRBV9 with TRBJ2-7; 7 bases match TRBD1. With 3 bases clipped from V and 4 bases from J, the junction kept 7 bases outside the gene matches. The CDR3 extends over 14 amino acids. Germline-derived CDR1 and CDR2 are SGDLS and YYNGEE. For the CDR3, the DNA is TGTGCCAGCAGCGGCCGGGACAGTTTATACGAGCAGTACTTC. This codes for CASSGRDSLYEQYF. Full variable domain (rest looked up from reference TRBV9 and TRBJ2-7): DSGVTQTPKHLITATGQRVTLRCSPRSGDLSVYWYQQSLDQGLQFLIQYYNGEERAKGNILERFSAQQFPDLHSELNLSSLELGDSALYFCASSGRDSLYEQYFGPGTRLTVT.

The CDR3, as DNA: TGTGCCAGCAGTGTACAGGGGGCTGAGCAGTTCTTC. Protein sequence: CASSVQGAEQFF. The J gene is TRBJ2-1, the V gene TRBV6-1; the match to TRBD1 covers 9 bases. Looked up from germline, CDR1 is MNHNS and CDR2 is SASEGT. V trimming: 4 bases; J trimming: 9 bases; junction bases outside the gene matches: 1. The CDR3 has 12 amino acids.

The gene calls are TRBV5-1 and TRBJ2-5, with 11 bases that match TRBD2. CDR3 length: 17 amino acids. V lost 5 bases, J lost 4 bases, and 13 bases stayed unmatched. The germline V gene encodes CDR1 SGHRS and CDR2 YFSETQ. The CDR3 here is CASSHGGRLAGIETQYF. The CDR3 DNA follows: TGCGCCAGCAGTCATGGGGGGAGACTAGCGGGGATAGAGACCCAGTACTTC.

The chain joins TRBV7-2 to TRBJ2-7; D may be TRBD2 (7 bases). The germline V gene encodes CDR1 SGHTA and CDR2 FQGNSA. This CDR3 is 15 amino acids long. The V gene lost 5 bases and the J gene lost 3 bases, with 17 bases spanning the gap. The CDR3 protein is CASSLGGGRGYEQYF. Here the CDR3 DNA reads TGTGCCAGCAGCCTAGGGGGGGGGCGCGGCTACGAGCAGTACTTC.

V is TRBV28 and J is TRBJ2-1; D call uncertain. Germline CDR1 and CDR2: MDHEN and SYDVKM. The CDR3 has 11 residues. CDR3 region: CASARYNEQFF. CDR3 bases: TGTGCGAGCGCGAGATACAATGAGCAGTTCTTC.

This chain uses TRBV6-1 with TRBJ2-1; maybe TRBD1 (5 bases). CDR1 is MNHNS, CDR2 SASEGT, per germline. Trimming left V 6 bases short and J 9 bases short, with 18 bases between. This CDR3 spans 14 amino acids. CDR3 bases: TGTGCCAGCAGCCCAAAGGTGGGGCGGAGTGAGCAGTTCTTC. Protein: CASSPKVGRSEQFF.

This clone showed up just once. The chain is built from TRBV29-1 and TRBJ2-3; D gene ambiguous. This CDR3 region has 12 residues. Deletions cut 7 bases from V and 1 base from J, with 9 bases between. Germline CDR1 reads SQVTM; CDR2 reads ANQGSEA. This CDR3 is CSAYRGTDTQYF. The CDR3 DNA reads TGCAGCGCCTACCGAGGCACAGATACGCAGTATTTT.

The V gene is TRBV6-6, the J gene TRBJ2-7, with 7 positions matching TRBD1. This CDR3 spans 13 amino acids. Per the germline V gene, CDR1 is MNHNY and CDR2 is SVGAGI (reference sequence). V lost 2 bases to trimming and J lost 3 bases; unmatched junction nucleotides: 1. CDR3 bases: TGTGCCAGCAGTTACCGGGACAGCTACGAGCAGTACTTC. Translating it yields CASSYRDSYEQYF.

Only one count was recorded for this clone. This chain uses TRBV2 with TRBJ2-2; 9 bases align to TRBD1. J lost 4 bases, V lost 5 bases, and 8 bases had no gene match. Looked up from germline, CDR1 is SNHLY and CDR2 is FYNNEI. CDR3 length: 16 residues. In nucleotides, the CDR3 is TGTGCCAGCAGTCCTGTTGGGACAGGGATCACCGGGGAGCTGTTTTTT. Translated, it gives CASSPVGTGITGELFF. The full variable domain, its missing parts supplied by reference TRBV2 and TRBJ2-2, is EPEVTQTPSHQVTQMGQEVILRCVPISNHLYFYWYRQILGQKVEFLVSFYNNEISEKSEIFDDQFSVERPDGSNFTLKIRSTKLEDSAMYFCASSPVGTGITGELFFGEGSRLTVL.

V usage is TRBV5-1 and J usage is TRBJ2-3, with TRBD2 matching over 10 bases. The germline gives CDR1 SGHRS, CDR2 YFSETQ. The CDR3 extends over 16 amino acids. J gave up 5 bases and V 4 bases, and 10 bases lay outside the gene matches. The CDR3 is CASSPRRGTSVDTQYF. In DNA form, the CDR3 reads TGCGCCAGCAGCCCAAGGAGGGGGACTAGCGTAGATACGCAGTATTTT.